A selection of T cell receptor beta chains follows, all from one sample in a study of cytomegalovirus exposure and HLA in healthy donors. Data came from immunoSEQ multiplex PCR; TCRdb stores just in-frame clones and leaves some out. The sample includes 150,000 to 200,000 clones, around 80% of them seen just once. Sample: PBMCs. These receptors all come from a woman in her 30s in good health and CMV-seronegative. Both conserved end residues are part of each CDR3. D genes are given only for firm matches. Only some rows state a clone size, as once, few, many or a class for expanded clones.

j_call,cdr3_length,v_call,clone_size,d_call,cdr3_aa,cdr3_nt
TRBJ1-2,13,TRBV27,.,.,CASSLRRGSGYTF,TGTGCCAGCAGTCTTCGGAGAGGGAGTGGCTACACCTTC
TRBJ1-5,15,TRBV5-6,.,.,CASSLGQVLNQPQHF,TGTGCCAGCAGCTTGGGACAGGTCCTAAATCAGCCCCAGCATTTT
TRBJ1-2,15,TRBV2,.,TRBD1,CASRTQGITNYGYTF,TGTGCCAGCAGGACACAGGGGATAACTAACTATGGCTACACCTTC
TRBJ1-5,15,TRBV7-9,.,TRBD1,CASSLGQGLNQPQHF,TGTGCCAGCAGCTTGGGACAGGGACTCAATCAGCCCCAGCATTTT
TRBJ1-5,14,TRBV18,.,.,CASSEVGSNQPQHF,TGTGCCAGCTCAGAGGTAGGAAGCAATCAGCCCCAGCATTTT
TRBJ1-1,15,TRBV6-5,.,TRBD1,CASSYTNRGRSEAFF,TGTGCCAGCAGTTACACAAACAGGGGGCGGTCTGAAGCTTTCTTT
TRBJ2-7,13,TRBV30,.,.,CAWSGDFVYEQYF,TGTGCCTGGAGTGGGGACTTTGTCTACGAGCAGTACTTC
TRBJ2-3,13,TRBV5-1,.,.,CASSFGGEDTQYF,TGCGCCAGCAGCTTCGGGGGTGAGGATACGCAGTATTTT
TRBJ1-6,15,TRBV30,.,.,CAWSHGSRFNSPLHF,TGTGCCTGGAGTCATGGGAGCCGCTTCAATTCACCCCTCCACTTT
TRBJ1-5,17,TRBV15,.,.,CATSRESGGYSNQPQHF,TGTGCCACCAGCAGAGAATCGGGGGGTTATAGCAATCAGCCCCAGCATTTT
TRBJ1-5,15,TRBV2,.,.,CASSSGQLSNQPQHF,TGTGCCAGCAGTTCTGGACAGCTTAGCAATCAGCCCCAGCATTTT
TRBJ2-1,16,TRBV4-1,.,TRBD1,CASSQEVTGGYNEQFF,TGCGCCAGCAGCCAAGAAGTGACAGGGGGATACAATGAGCAGTTCTTC
TRBJ1-2,15,TRBV7-8,.,.,CASSLGAGPTYGYTF,TGTGCCAGCAGCTTAGGGGCGGGACCGACGTATGGCTACACCTTC
TRBJ2-6,14,TRBV4-1,once,.,CASSHQGGANVLTF,TGCGCCAGCAGCCATCAGGGGGGGGCCAACGTCCTGACTTTC
TRBJ2-7,15,TRBV6-5,.,.,CASSRVGLSAYEQYF,TGTGCCAGCAGCCGGGTTGGACTCTCCGCCTACGAGCAGTACTTC
TRBJ2-4,13,TRBV27,.,.,CASSSRVSNIQYF,TGTGCCAGCAGTTCCAGGGTTTCAAACATTCAGTACTTC
TRBJ2-7,14,TRBV4-2,.,.,CASSEGGARGEQYF,TGTGCCAGCAGCGAAGGAGGCGCCCGGGGAGAGCAGTACTTC
TRBJ1-1,15,TRBV30,.,.,CAWSRGTPLNTEAFF,TGCGCCTGGAGTCGGGGAACCCCCTTGAACACTGAAGCTTTCTTT
TRBJ1-3,15,TRBV11-2,.,.,CASSFSGDTGNTIYF,TGTGCCAGCAGCTTTTCCGGGGATACTGGAAACACCATATATTTT
TRBJ2-3,15,TRBV19,.,TRBD1,CASSPRQGAGDTQYF,TGTGCCAGTAGTCCCAGACAGGGGGCTGGGGATACGCAGTATTTT
TRBJ1-1,15,TRBV30,once,TRBD1,CASRPTGVTNTEAFF,TGTGCCTCCCGACCCACAGGGGTAACTAACACTGAAGCTTTCTTT
TRBJ1-3,14,TRBV11-2,.,.,CASSLELPGNTIYF,TGTGCCAGCAGCTTAGAGCTACCTGGAAACACCATATATTTT
TRBJ1-1,16,TRBV7-9,.,.,CASSLGDTSARIEAFF,TGTGCCAGCAGCCTGGGGGACACCTCGGCTCGGATCGAAGCTTTCTTT
TRBJ1-2,14,TRBV5-1,.,TRBD1,CASSPDRAAYGYTF,TGCGCCAGCAGTCCCGACAGGGCGGCCTATGGCTACACCTTC
TRBJ2-2,16,TRBV25-1,.,TRBD1,CASSESGTGDTGELFF,TGTGCCAGCAGTGAATCCGGGACAGGGGACACCGGGGAGCTGTTTTTT
TRBJ1-2,13,TRBV6-5,.,.,CASSATGGYGYTF,TGTGCCAGCAGTGCGACAGGCGGCTATGGCTACACCTTC
TRBJ1-5,15,TRBV30,.,.,CAWSTTAYSNQPQHF,TGTGCCTGGAGTACGACAGCCTATAGCAATCAGCCCCAGCATTTT
TRBJ1-3,14,TRBV15,.,.,CATSLTDSGNTIYF,TGTGCCACCAGTCTGACGGACAGTGGAAACACCATATATTTT
TRBJ1-3,14,TRBV6-1,.,.,CASSAFSPGNTIYF,TGTGCCAGCAGTGCCTTCTCTCCGGGAAACACCATATATTTT
TRBJ1-1,15,TRBV19,.,TRBD1,CASSRLGTGNTEAFF,TGTGCCAGTAGCCGCTTAGGGACAGGTAACACTGAAGCTTTCTTT
TRBJ1-2,15,TRBV18,.,TRBD1,CASSAATGGGYGYTF,TGTGCCAGCTCAGCCGCGACAGGGGGAGGCTATGGCTACACCTTC
TRBJ2-7,15,TRBV6-6,.,.,CASSPGTLGSYEQYF,TGTGCCAGCAGTCCTGGGACACTTGGCTCCTACGAGCAGTACTTC